Listed here is a single T cell receptor (beta chain). Its antigen is not known. This sample was taken from a study of identical twins. Study results and caveats: Potential partial confounding of zero-insertion analyses by invariant MAIT and iNKT cells was noted.

There are 15 residues in the CDR3. From germline, CDR1 is SGHRS and CDR2 YFSETQ. Trimming stripped 0 bases from V and 4 bases from J, with 13 bases between. Template switching, a step in the protocol, added a universal primer site, and cDNA carried unique molecular identifiers. From the 5' RACE reads, TCRdb called clonotypes with MiXCR, one entry per CDR3 protein. Among approximately 210,000 distinct CDR3 sequences listed, approximately 15% were seen once. These data were also reused for a study on T cells expressing NK-cell markers. From that paper: Dominant NKG2C+ clonotypes made up roughly 1.0-7.0% of CD8+ T cells in several donors.

The chain carries TRBV5-1 and TRBJ2-5, with a weak D call TRBD1 (5 bases). The specimen was CD8+ T cells sorted from blood. This TCR was sampled from a woman under 30 in good health. CDR3 bases: TGCGCCAGCAGCTTGGAGGTCAGGGTAAGAGAGACCCAGTACTTC. This gives the protein CASSLEVRVRETQYF.